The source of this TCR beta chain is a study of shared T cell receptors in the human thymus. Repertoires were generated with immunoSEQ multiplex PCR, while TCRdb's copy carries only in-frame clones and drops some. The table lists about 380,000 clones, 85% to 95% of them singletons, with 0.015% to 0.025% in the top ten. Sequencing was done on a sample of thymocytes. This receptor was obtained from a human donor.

CDR3 loop: CASSELEGLTGGYEQYF. In nucleotides, the CDR3 is TGTGCCAGCAGTGAACTCGAGGGACTTACAGGGGGTTACGAGCAGTACTTC. This sequence joins TRBV6-1 and TRBJ2-7, with TRBD1 matching 8 bases. This CDR3 spans 17 amino acids. The J segment lost 4 bases and the V segment lost 2 bases, leaving 13 bases of the junction unmatched. Germline-derived CDR1 and CDR2 are MNHNS and SASEGT.